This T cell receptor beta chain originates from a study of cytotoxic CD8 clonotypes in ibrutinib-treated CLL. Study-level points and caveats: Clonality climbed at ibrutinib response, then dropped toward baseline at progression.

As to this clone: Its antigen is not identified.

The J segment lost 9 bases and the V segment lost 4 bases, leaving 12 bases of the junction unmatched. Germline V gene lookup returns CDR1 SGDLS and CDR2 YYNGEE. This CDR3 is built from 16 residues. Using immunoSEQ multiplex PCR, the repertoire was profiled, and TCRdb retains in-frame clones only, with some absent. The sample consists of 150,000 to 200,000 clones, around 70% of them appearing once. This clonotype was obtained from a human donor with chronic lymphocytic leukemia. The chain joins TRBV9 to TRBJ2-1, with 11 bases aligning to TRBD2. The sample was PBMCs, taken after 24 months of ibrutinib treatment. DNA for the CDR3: TGTGCCAGCAGCCCTAGTAGGGCTAGCGGGAGGATTGAGCAGTTCTTC. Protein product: CASSPSRASGRIEQFF. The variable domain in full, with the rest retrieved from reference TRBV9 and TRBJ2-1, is DSGVTQTPKHLITATGQRVTLRCSPRSGDLSVYWYQQSLDQGLQFLIQYYNGEERAKGNILERFSAQQFPDLHSELNLSSLELGDSALYFCASSPSRASGRIEQFFGPGTRLTVL.